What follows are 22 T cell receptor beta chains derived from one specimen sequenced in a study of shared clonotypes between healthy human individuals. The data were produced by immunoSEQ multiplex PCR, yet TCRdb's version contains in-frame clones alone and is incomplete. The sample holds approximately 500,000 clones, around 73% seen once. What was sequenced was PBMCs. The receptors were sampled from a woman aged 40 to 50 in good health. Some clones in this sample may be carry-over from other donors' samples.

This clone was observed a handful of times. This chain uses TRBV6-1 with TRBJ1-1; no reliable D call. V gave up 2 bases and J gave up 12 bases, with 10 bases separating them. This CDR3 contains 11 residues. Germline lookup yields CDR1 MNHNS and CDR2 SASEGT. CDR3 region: CASSESLEPFF. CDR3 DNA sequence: TGTGCCAGCAGTGAAAGCCTGGAGCCTTTCTTT.

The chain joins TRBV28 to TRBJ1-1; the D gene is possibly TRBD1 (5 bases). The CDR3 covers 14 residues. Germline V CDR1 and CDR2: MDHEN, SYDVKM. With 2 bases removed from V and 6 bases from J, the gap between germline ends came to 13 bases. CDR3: CASSLVSLGAEAFF. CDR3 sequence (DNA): TGTGCCAGCAGTTTAGTATCTCTAGGGGCTGAAGCTTTCTTT.

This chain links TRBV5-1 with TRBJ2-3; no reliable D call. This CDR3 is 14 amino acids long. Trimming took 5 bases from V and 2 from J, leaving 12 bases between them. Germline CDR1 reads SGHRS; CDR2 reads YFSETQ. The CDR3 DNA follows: TGCGCCAGCAGGATGACGGTCAACACAGATACGCAGTATTTT. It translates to CASRMTVNTDTQYF.

The CDR3, as DNA: TGCAGCGTTGCCGACAGTCAAGAGACCCAGTACTTC. Protein sequence: CSVADSQETQYF. The chain recombines TRBV29-1 with TRBJ2-5, with D possibly TRBD1 on 5 matching bases. V dropped 4 bases and J dropped 2 bases, with 8 bases sitting between them. Germline CDR1 reads SQVTM; CDR2 reads ANQGSEA. The CDR3 covers 12 residues.

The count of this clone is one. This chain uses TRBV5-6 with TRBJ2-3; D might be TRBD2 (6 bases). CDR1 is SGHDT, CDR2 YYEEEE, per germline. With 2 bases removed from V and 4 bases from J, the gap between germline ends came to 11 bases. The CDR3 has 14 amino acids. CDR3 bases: TGTGCCAGCAGCTTAGTGCGGGACCCAGATACGCAGTATTTT. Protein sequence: CASSLVRDPDTQYF.

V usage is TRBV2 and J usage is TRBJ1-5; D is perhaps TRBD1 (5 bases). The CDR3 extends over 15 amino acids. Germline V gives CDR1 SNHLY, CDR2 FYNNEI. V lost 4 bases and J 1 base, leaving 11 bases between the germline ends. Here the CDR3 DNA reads TGTGCCAGCAGTGCTCAGGGTGTCAGCAATCAGCCCCAGCATTTT. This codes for CASSAQGVSNQPQHF. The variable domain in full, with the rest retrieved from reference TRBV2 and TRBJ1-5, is EPEVTQTPSHQVTQMGQEVILRCVPISNHLYFYWYRQILGQKVEFLVSFYNNEISEKSEIFDDQFSVERPDGSNFTLKIRSTKLEDSAMYFCASSAQGVSNQPQHFGDGTRLSIL.

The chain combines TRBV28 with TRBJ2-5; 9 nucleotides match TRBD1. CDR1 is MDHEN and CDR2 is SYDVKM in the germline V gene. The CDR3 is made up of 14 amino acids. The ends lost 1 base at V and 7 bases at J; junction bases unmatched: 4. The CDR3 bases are TGTGCCAGCAGTTTATCGGACAGGGGTTGGACCCAGTACTTC. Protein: CASSLSDRGWTQYF.

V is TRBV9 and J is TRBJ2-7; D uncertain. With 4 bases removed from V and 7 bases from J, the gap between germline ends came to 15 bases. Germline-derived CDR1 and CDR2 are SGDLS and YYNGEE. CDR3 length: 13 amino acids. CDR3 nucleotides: TGTGCCAGCAGCTTAGACTCGCTTGCTGAGCAGTACTTC. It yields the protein CASSLDSLAEQYF. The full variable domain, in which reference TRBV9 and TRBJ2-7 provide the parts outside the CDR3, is DSGVTQTPKHLITATGQRVTLRCSPRSGDLSVYWYQQSLDQGLQFLIQYYNGEERAKGNILERFSAQQFPDLHSELNLSSLELGDSALYFCASSLDSLAEQYFGPGTRLTVT.

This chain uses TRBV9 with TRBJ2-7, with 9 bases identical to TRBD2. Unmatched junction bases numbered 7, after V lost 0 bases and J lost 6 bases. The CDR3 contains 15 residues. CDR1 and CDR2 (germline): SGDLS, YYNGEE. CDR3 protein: CASSVGSGTSREQYF. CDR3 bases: TGTGCCAGCAGCGTAGGGTCCGGGACTAGCCGCGAGCAGTACTTC.

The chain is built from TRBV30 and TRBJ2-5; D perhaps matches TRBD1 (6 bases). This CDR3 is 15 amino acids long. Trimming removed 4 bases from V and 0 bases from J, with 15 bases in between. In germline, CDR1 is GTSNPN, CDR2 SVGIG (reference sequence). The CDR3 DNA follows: TGTGCCTGGACCCGTAACCGGGACAACCAAGAGACCCAGTACTTC. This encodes CAWTRNRDNQETQYF. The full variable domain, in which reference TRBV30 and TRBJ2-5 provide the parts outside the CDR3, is SQTIHQWPATLVQPVGSPLSLECTVEGTSNPNLYWYRQAAGRGLQLLFYSVGIGQISSEVPQNLSASRPQDRQFILSSKKLLLSDSGFYLCAWTRNRDNQETQYFGPGTRLLVL.

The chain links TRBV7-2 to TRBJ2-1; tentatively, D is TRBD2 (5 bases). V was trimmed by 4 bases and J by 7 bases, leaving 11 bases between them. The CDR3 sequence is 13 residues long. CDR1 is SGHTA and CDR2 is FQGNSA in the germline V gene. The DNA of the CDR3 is TGTGCCAGCAGCTGGCGCCGGGGTAATGAGCAGTTCTTC. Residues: CASSWRRGNEQFF.

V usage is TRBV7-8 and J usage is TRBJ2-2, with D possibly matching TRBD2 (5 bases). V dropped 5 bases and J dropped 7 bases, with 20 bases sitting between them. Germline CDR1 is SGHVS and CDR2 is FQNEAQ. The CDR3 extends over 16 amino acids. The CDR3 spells CASSRGGWPGGGELFF. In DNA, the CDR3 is TGTGCCAGCAGCCGGGGTGGATGGCCGGGCGGCGGGGAGCTGTTTTTT.

The DNA of the CDR3 is TGTGCCAGCGCTGAGTCGGTCTACGAGCAGTACTTC. As protein: CASAESVYEQYF. This chain connects TRBV14 to TRBJ2-7; D is unresolved. This CDR3 is 12 amino acids long. V lost 8 bases and J 3 bases, leaving 11 bases between the germline ends. Germline V gives CDR1 SGHDN, CDR2 FVKESK. Full variable domain (remainder filled in from reference TRBV14 and TRBJ2-7): EAGVTQFPSHSVIEKGQTVTLRCDPISGHDNLYWYRRVMGKEIKFLLHFVKESKQDESGMPNNRFLAERTGGTYSTLKVQPAELEDSGVYFCASAESVYEQYFGPGTRLTVT.

The CDR3 DNA sequence: TGTGCCAGCAGTTTATGGGATGGTCGGGGTGAGCAGTTCTTC. This encodes CASSLWDGRGEQFF. The chain is built from TRBV28 and TRBJ2-1, with D maybe TRBD2 (5 bases). With 0 bases removed from V and 9 bases from J, the gap between germline ends came to 12 bases. The CDR3 is 14 residues long. Germline V gene sequence: CDR1 MDHEN, CDR2 SYDVKM.

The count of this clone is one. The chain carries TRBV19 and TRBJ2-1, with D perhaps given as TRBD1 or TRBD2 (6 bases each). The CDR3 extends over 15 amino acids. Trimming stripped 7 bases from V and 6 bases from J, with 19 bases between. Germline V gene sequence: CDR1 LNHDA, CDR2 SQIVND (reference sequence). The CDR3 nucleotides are TGTGCCAGTAACCGGGCGGGACAATGGGGCAATGAGCAGTTCTTC. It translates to CASNRAGQWGNEQFF.

This chain's CDR3 is CATSRDFLQGFQPQHF. The CDR3 DNA reads as TGTGCCACCAGCAGAGATTTTCTTCAGGGGTTCCAGCCCCAGCATTTT. J is TRBJ1-5 and V is TRBV15, with a tentative D call TRBD1 (6 bases). V was clipped by 0 bases and J by 7 bases, with 16 bases between them. The CDR3 is 16 amino acids. Germline CDR1 reads LNHNV; CDR2 reads YYDKDF (reference sequence).

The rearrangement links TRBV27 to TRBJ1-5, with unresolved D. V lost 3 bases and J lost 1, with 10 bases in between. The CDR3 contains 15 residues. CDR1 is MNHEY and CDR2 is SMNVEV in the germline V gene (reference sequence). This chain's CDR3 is CASSFLNASNQPQHF. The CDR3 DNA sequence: TGTGCCAGCAGTTTCCTCAACGCAAGCAATCAGCCCCAGCATTTT.

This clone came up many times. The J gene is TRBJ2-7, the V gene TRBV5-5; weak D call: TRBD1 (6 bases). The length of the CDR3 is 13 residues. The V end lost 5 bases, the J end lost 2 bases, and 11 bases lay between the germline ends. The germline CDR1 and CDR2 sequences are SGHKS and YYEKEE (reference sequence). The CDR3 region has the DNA TGTGCCAGCAGGGGGGCCTCGACCTACGAGCAGTACTTC. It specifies CASRGASTYEQYF.

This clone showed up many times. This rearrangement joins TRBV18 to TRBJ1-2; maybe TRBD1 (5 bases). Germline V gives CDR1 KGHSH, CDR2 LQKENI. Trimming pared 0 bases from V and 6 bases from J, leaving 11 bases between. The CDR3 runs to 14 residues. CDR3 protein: CASSPPQGRNGYTF. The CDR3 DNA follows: TGTGCCAGCTCACCACCGCAGGGCAGGAATGGCTACACCTTC.

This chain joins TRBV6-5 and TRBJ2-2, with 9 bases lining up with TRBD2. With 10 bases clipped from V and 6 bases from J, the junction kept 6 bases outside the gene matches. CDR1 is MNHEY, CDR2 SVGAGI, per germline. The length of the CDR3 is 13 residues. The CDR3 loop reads CATLAGVAGELFF. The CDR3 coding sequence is TGTGCCACCTTAGCGGGAGTAGCCGGGGAGCTGTTTTTT.

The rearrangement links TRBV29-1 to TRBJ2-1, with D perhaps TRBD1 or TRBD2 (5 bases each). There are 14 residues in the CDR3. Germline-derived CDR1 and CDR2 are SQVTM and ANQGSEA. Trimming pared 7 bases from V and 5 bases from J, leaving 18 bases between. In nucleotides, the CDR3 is TGCAGCGCCCGAAGGGGAGTAGGGGACAATGAGCAGTTCTTC. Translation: CSARRGVGDNEQFF.

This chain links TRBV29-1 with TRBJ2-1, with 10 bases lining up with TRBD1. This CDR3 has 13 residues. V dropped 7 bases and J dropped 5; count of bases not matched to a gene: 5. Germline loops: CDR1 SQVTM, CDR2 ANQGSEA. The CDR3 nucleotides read TGCAGCGGATCCGGGACAGGGGACAATGAGCAGTTCTTC. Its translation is CSGSGTGDNEQFF.